This T cell receptor (beta chain) was profiled in a study of T cells in Graves' hyperthyroidism and ophthalmopathy. Patients showing uncontrolled infection, other autoimmune disease, pregnancy or lactation were ineligible. Authors of the study amplified TCR beta CDR3 regions from RNA transcripts. Initially, a first-round RT-PCR of the TCR CDR3 employed the HTBI primer set. TCRdb called the multiplex PCR reads again in MiXCR, with one record for every CDR3 protein. The data hold hundreds of thousands of distinct CDR3 sequences, with just over 45% observed a single time. This clonotype has at least ten counts. Germline V gene sequence: CDR1 MGHDK, CDR2 SYGVNS. This CDR3 is 16 amino acids long. Trimming took 3 bases from V and 4 from J; bases not matched to a gene: 11.

Specimen: peripheral blood or thyroid tissue (not recorded which). The chain links TRBV25-1 to TRBJ2-7, with TRBD1 matching 8 bases. This clonotype was sampled from a woman aged 18-30 years with Graves' hyperthyroidism. In DNA, the CDR3 is TGTGCCAGCAGTGAGTTCCTCGGGACAGGCGCGTACGAGCAGTACTTC. Amino acid sequence: CASSEFLGTGAYEQYF.